This T cell receptor (beta chain) was sequenced in a study of T cell repertoires in cytomegalovirus infection. As for the study in general: CMV infection and matching HLA type were both indicated by public TCR beta signatures.

TCRdb processed the reads anew with MiXCR; each CDR3 protein has one entry. The sample shows hundreds of thousands of distinct CDR3 sequences, around 10% of them seen only once. The V segment lost 3 bases and the J segment 4 bases; nucleotides outside the gene matches: 5. CDR1 DFQATT and CDR2 SNEGSKA come from the germline V gene (reference sequence). This CDR3 contains 13 residues. This clonotype was detected only a few times. The sample comprised PBMCs. The TCR comes from a human donor in good health (CMV status not recorded). Some clones in this sample may be carry-over from other donors' samples. V gene TRBV20-1 combines with J gene TRBJ1-2; 7 bases line up with TRBD1. The CDR3 region is CSASGQASYGYTF. The CDR3 DNA reads as TGCAGTGCTAGCGGACAGGCAAGCTATGGCTACACCTTC.